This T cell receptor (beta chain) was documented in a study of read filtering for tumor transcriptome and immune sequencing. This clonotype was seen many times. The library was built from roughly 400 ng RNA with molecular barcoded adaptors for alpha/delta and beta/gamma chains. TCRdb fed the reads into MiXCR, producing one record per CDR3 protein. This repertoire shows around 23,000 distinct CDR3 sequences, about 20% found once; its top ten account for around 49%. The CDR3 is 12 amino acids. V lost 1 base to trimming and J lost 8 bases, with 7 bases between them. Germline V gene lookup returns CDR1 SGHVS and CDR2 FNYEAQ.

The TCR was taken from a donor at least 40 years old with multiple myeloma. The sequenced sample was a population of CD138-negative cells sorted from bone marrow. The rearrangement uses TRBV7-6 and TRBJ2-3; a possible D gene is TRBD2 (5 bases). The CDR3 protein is CASSLEGSTQYF. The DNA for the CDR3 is TGTGCCAGCAGCTTAGAAGGGAGTACGCAGTATTTT.